What follows are 3 T cell receptor beta chains derived from one specimen sequenced in a study of blood T cells in healthy people across ages. Combining a sample-barcoded 5' primer with a J-beta primer mix, a second PCR ran for roughly 7 to 12 cycles. MiXCR, applied by TCRdb to the 5' RACE reads, yields one record per CDR3 protein. This sample has about 620,000 distinct CDR3 sequences, with roughly half found just once. The sample consisted of blood. All receptors derive from a woman over 75 in good health.

This clonotype has ten or more counts. The chain joins TRBV28 to TRBJ2-7; the D gene could be TRBD1 or TRBD2 (5 bases each). V gave up 5 bases and J gave up 5 bases, with 16 bases separating them. Germline assignment: CDR1 MDHEN and CDR2 SYDVKM. This CDR3 has 14 amino acids. For the CDR3, the DNA is TGTGCCAGCAGTCCCTCCGGGGCGAGCAACGAGCAGTACTTC. Translating it yields CASSPSGASNEQYF. Full variable domain (remainder filled in from reference TRBV28 and TRBJ2-7): DVKVTQSSRYLVKRTGEKVFLECVQDMDHENMFWYRQDPGLGLRLIYFSYDVKMKEKGDIPEGYSVSREKKERFSLILESASTNQTSMYLCASSPSGASNEQYFGPGTRLTVT.

This clonotype was seen at least ten times. The chain is built from TRBV12-3 or TRBV12-4 and TRBJ2-3; D is ambiguous. The CDR3 length is 15 residues. The V gene lost 3 bases and the J gene lost 0 bases, with 10 bases spanning the gap. The DNA for the CDR3 is TGTGCCAGCAGTTTCCAGAGACTTAGCACAGATACGCAGTATTTT. Translated: CASSFQRLSTDTQYF.

As to this clonotype: A read error may explain this, as a much larger clone is one base away. The rearrangement uses TRBV5-4 and TRBJ2-4; no clear D. Germline V gene data show CDR1 as SGHNT and CDR2 as YYREEE (reference sequence). The CDR3 consists of 12 residues. The ends were cut back, 1 base at V and 13 bases at J, with 12 bases in the middle. The CDR3 spells CASSLQLNEQYF. In nucleotides, the CDR3 is TGTGCCAGCAGCTTGCAGTTGAATGAGCAGTACTTC.